Following are 9 T cell receptor beta chains from one sample sequenced in a study of T-cell reconstitution after alpha-beta-depleted transplantation in children. Using unique molecular identifiers, the investigators prepared the TCRbeta library. TCRdb used MiXCR to reprocess the PCR reads, holding one entry per CDR3 protein. This sample carries some 350,000 distinct CDR3 sequences, 15% to 20% of them seen once, and the ten largest clones take just over 40%. Sequenced here: PBMCs, mostly from graft donor cells, sampled 360 days after TCRalphabeta/CD19-depleted stem cell transplant. The receptor source for this set is a male patient between 2 and 10 years old who had a stem cell transplant for acute lymphoblastic leukemia, so the T cells may come from the graft donor.

This clonotype turned up a few times. V gene TRBV4-1 combines with J gene TRBJ2-7; 15 bases map to TRBD2. The CDR3 length is 16 residues. The J segment lost 3 bases and the V segment lost 0 bases, leaving 0 bases of the junction unmatched. Germline loops: CDR1 MGHRA, CDR2 YSYEKL. The CDR3 bases are TGCGCCAGCAGCCAAGAGGGACTAGCGGGAGGCTACGAGCAGTACTTC. Its protein product is CASSQEGLAGGYEQYF.

In the case of this clonotype: A much more abundant neighbour one base away suggests this may be a read error. The chain uses TRBV7-9 and TRBJ2-1; 12 nucleotides match TRBD2. In germline, CDR1 is SEHNR, CDR2 FQNEAQ (reference sequence). There are 14 residues in the CDR3. DNA of the CDR3: TGTGCCACCAGCTTAGCGACTAGCGGGAGTTTCTGGTTCTTC. Its translation: CATSLATSGSFWFF.

This chain links TRBV11-2 with TRBJ2-7; 9 bases match TRBD1. The CDR3 runs to 18 residues. After removal of 1 base from V and 0 bases from J, the junction contained 10 bases not matched to a gene. Germline loops: CDR1 SGHAT, CDR2 FQNNGV. The CDR3 spells CASSLVWGQGRSSYEQYF. The CDR3, as DNA: TGTGCCAGCAGCTTAGTGTGGGGACAGGGTCGGTCCTCCTACGAGCAGTACTTC. The variable domain in full, completed from reference TRBV11-2 and TRBJ2-7, reads EAGVAQSPRYKIIEKRQSVAFWCNPISGHATLYWYQQILGQGPKLLIQFQNNGVVDDSQLPKDRFSAERLKGVDSTLKIQPAKLEDSAVYLCASSLVWGQGRSSYEQYFGPGTRLTVT.

V and J are TRBV12-3 or TRBV12-4 and TRBJ2-5; D call uncertain. V gave up 4 bases and J gave up 5 bases, with 11 bases separating them. The CDR3 runs 13 residues. This chain's CDR3 is CASSSRYWETQYF. The CDR3 nucleotides read TGTGCCAGCAGTTCACGTTATTGGGAGACCCAGTACTTC.

A few counts support this clonotype. The V gene is TRBV20-1, the J gene TRBJ2-1, with 15 bases matching TRBD2. The length of the CDR3 is 19 residues. Trimming cost V 6 bases and J 10 bases; bases outside gene matches: 22. The germline V gene has CDR1 DFQATT and CDR2 SNEGSKA (reference sequence). CDR3 nucleotide sequence: TGCAGTGCCCAACACGGACTAGCGGGAGGGCTCCGAGCTATTCAGGAGCAGTTCTTC. Amino acids: CSAQHGLAGGLRAIQEQFF.

Remarks on this clonotype: Given a much more abundant clone one base away, this may be a read error. In DNA form, the CDR3 reads TGTGCCATCAGTGGACTAGCGGGAGGTCCCCAAACCTACGAGCAGTACTTC. It yields the protein CAISGLAGGPQTYEQYF. J is TRBJ2-7 and V is TRBV28, with TRBD2 identical over 14 bases. Germline CDR1 is MDHEN and CDR2 is SYDVKM. CDR3 length equals 17 residues.

V usage is TRBV20-1 and J usage is TRBJ2-1; TRBD2 matches at 12 bases. J gave up 8 bases and V 3 bases, and 5 bases lay outside the gene matches. This CDR3 is 14 amino acids long. From germline, CDR1 is DFQATT and CDR2 SNEGSKA (reference sequence). The CDR3 DNA reads as TGCAGTGCTAGTTTGCTAGCGGGAGGGGATGAGCAGTTCTTC. Translating it yields CSASLLAGGDEQFF.

This clonotype was detected a few times. CDR3: CSARDDHPETQYF. The CDR3 DNA is TGCAGTGCTAGAGATGACCACCCCGAGACCCAGTACTTC. The J gene is TRBJ2-5, the V gene TRBV20-1; unclear D gene. The CDR3 loop spans 13 amino acids. Per germline, CDR1 DFQATT and CDR2 SNEGSKA (reference sequence). V gave up 0 bases and J gave up 5 bases, with 10 bases separating them.

This clonotype was found a few times. The chain has TRBV20-1 and TRBJ2-1; 11 bases agree with TRBD2. J lost 5 bases, V lost 1 base, and 4 bases had no gene match. The CDR3 runs to 15 residues. Germline values: CDR1 DFQATT, CDR2 SNEGSKA (reference sequence). CDR3 region: CSARGSGRGNNEQFF. Written as DNA, the CDR3 is TGCAGTGCTAGAGGTAGCGGGAGGGGGAACAATGAGCAGTTCTTC.